This is a list of T cell receptor beta chains from one sample in a study of OX40 agonist ivuxolimab in advanced cancers. Assay used: immunoSEQ multiplex PCR; TCRdb lists only in-frame clones, some missing. The data show about 31,000 clones, with about 83% seen just once and about 34% held by the top ten. The sample was CD4+ or CD8+ T cells sorted from blood, taken in a trial of the OX40 agonist ivuxolimab. These receptors were taken from an adult with an advanced solid tumor such as melanoma, head and neck, liver or kidney cancer. Both conserved end residues are part of each CDR3. The D gene is left open where the match is weak. Clone size appears in some rows only: once, few, many, or a class for an expanded clone.

J: TRBJ2-3
V: TRBV13
D: .
size: .
CDR3: CASRKDQGTFTDTQYF
DNA: TGTGCCAGCCGCAAGGACCAGGGGACATTCACAGATACGCAGTATTTT

J: TRBJ2-7
V: TRBV12-5
D: TRBD1
size: .
CDR3: CASDPRGFSYEQYF
DNA: TGTGCTAGTGACCCCAGGGGGTTCTCCTACGAGCAGTACTTC

J: TRBJ1-1
V: TRBV11-3
D: TRBD1
size: .
CDR3: CASSTTGEGTEAFF
DNA: TGTGCCAGCAGCACGACAGGGGAGGGAACTGAAGCTTTCTTT

J: TRBJ2-2
V: TRBV9
D: .
size: once
CDR3: CASSDGKTGRAGELFF
DNA: TGTGCCAGCAGCGATGGAAAAACAGGGAGAGCCGGGGAGCTGTTTTTT

J: TRBJ1-1
V: TRBV27
D: .
size: once
CDR3: CASSPLTGLNTEAFF
DNA: TGTGCCAGCAGTCCCCTCACAGGACTGAACACTGAAGCTTTCTTT

J: TRBJ2-7
V: TRBV7-9
D: TRBD1
size: .
CDR3: CASSDDRVFPYEQYF
DNA: TGTGCCAGCAGCGACGACAGGGTGTTCCCCTACGAGCAGTACTTC

J: TRBJ2-1
V: TRBV9
D: .
size: .
CDR3: CASNGAGVHEQFF
DNA: TGTGCCAGCAACGGAGCCGGCGTGCATGAGCAGTTCTTC

J: TRBJ2-7
V: TRBV6-1
D: .
size: .
CDR3: CASSELGSYEQYF
DNA: TGTGCCAGCAGTGAACTGGGATCCTACGAGCAGTACTTC

J: TRBJ2-7
V: TRBV11-3
D: .
size: .
CDR3: CASSDGTFPYEQYF
DNA: TGTGCCAGCAGCGATGGGACGTTTCCCTACGAGCAGTACTTC

J: TRBJ2-7
V: TRBV6-5
D: .
size: .
CDR3: CASSFAPQGVVYEQYF
DNA: TGTGCCAGCAGTTTCGCCCCGCAGGGTGTAGTCTACGAGCAGTACTTC

J: TRBJ1-3
V: TRBV7-9
D: .
size: .
CDR3: CASTAGSGGNTIYF
DNA: TGTGCCTCCACGGCCGGGTCTGGTGGAAACACCATATATTTT